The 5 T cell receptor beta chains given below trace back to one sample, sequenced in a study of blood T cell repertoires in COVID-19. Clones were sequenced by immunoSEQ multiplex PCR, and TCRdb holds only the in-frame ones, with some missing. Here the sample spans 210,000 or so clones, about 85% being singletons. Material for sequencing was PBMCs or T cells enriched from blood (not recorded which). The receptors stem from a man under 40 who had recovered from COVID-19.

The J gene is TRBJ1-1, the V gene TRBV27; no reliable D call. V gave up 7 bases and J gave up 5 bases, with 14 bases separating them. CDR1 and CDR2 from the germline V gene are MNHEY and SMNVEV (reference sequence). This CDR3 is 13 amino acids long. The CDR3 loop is CASTTTRGTEAFF. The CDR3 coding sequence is TGTGCCAGCACTACGACGCGGGGTACTGAAGCTTTCTTT.

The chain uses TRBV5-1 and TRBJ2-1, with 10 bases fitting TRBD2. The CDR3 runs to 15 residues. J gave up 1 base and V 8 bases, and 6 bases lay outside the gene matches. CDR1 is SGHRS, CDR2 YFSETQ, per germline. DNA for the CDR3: TGCGCCAGACTTAGCGGGGGGAGGTCCTACAATGAGCAGTTCTTC. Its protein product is CARLSGGRSYNEQFF.

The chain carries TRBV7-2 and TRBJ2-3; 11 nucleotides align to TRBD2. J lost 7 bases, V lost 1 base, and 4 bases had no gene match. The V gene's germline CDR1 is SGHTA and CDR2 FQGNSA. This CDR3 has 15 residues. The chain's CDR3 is CASSLVLAGGYTQYF. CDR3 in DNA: TGTGCCAGCAGCTTAGTCCTAGCGGGGGGTTATACGCAGTATTTT.

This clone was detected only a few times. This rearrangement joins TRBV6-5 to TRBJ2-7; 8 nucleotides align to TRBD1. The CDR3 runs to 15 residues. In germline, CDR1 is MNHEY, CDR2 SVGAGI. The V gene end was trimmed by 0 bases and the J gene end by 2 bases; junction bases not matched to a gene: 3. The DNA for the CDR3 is TGTGCCAGCAGTTACTCCCTACAGGGGGCCTACGAGCAGTACTTC. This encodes CASSYSLQGAYEQYF.

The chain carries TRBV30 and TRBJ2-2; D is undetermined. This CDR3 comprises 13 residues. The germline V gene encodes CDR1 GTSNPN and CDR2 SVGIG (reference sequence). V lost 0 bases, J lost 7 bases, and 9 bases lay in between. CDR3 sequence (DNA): TGTGCCTGGAGTGTACTCCTAGGCGGGGAGCTGTTTTTT. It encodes CAWSVLLGGELFF. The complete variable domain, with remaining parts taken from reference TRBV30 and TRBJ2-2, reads SQTIHQWPATLVQPVGSPLSLECTVEGTSNPNLYWYRQAAGRGLQLLFYSVGIGQISSEVPQNLSASRPQDRQFILSSKKLLLSDSGFYLCAWSVLLGGELFFGEGSRLTVL.